These 9 T cell receptor beta chains came from one sample sequenced in a study of response to subunit inactivated influenza vaccine. MiXCR was run by TCRdb on the RT-PCR reads, yielding one entry per CDR3 protein. The data show under 950,000 distinct CDR3 sequences, with 21% seen just once and 9.5% to 13% held by the top ten. The sequences come from PBMCs from blood, collected around 5 days after vaccination. These receptors were taken from a man aged 45-65 years who received an inactivated influenza vaccine.

This chain joins TRBV5-1 and TRBJ2-1; 8 positions agree with TRBD2. Trimming cost V 0 bases and J 7 bases; bases outside gene matches: 6. Looked up from germline, CDR1 is SGHRS and CDR2 is YFSETQ. The CDR3 is 15 amino acids. For the CDR3, the DNA is TGCGCCAGCAGCTTGGAGGCTAGCGGGTGGAATGAGCAGTTCTTC. Translated, it gives CASSLEASGWNEQFF.

This clonotype was counted once. V is TRBV4-2 and J is TRBJ2-1, with 8 bases identical to TRBD2. The CDR3 is 17 amino acids. With 1 base clipped from V and 4 bases from J, the junction kept 9 bases outside the gene matches. CDR1 is LGHNA, CDR2 YNFKEQ, per germline. In DNA form, the CDR3 reads TGTGCCAGCAGCCAAGTAGCGGGAAGGGGGATTTACAATGAGCAGTTCTTC. Translation: CASSQVAGRGIYNEQFF.

This clonotype was recorded a few times. This chain connects TRBV7-3 to TRBJ2-1; 8 positions match TRBD2. Trimming cost V 3 bases and J 14 bases; bases outside gene matches: 18. Germline V gene data show CDR1 as SGHTA and CDR2 as FQGTGA. CDR3 size: 16 residues. The CDR3 spells CASSLGSGMLQGNKFF. Here the CDR3 DNA reads TGTGCCAGCAGCTTGGGTAGCGGGATGCTCCAGGGGAACAAGTTCTTC.

This clonotype was observed a handful of times. The chain joins TRBV4-3 to TRBJ1-4, with 9 positions matching TRBD1. CDR1 is LGHNA, CDR2 YSLEER, per germline. Trimming cost V 0 bases and J 5 bases; bases outside gene matches: 4. There are 16 residues in the CDR3. CDR3 DNA sequence: TGCGCCAGCAGCCAAGATCTGGGACAGGGCAATGAAAAACTGTTTTTT. It encodes CASSQDLGQGNEKLFF.

The chain carries TRBV18 and TRBJ2-5, with a possible D match to TRBD2 (5 bases). The germline gives CDR1 KGHSH, CDR2 LQKENI. V was trimmed by 2 bases and J by 5 bases, leaving 15 bases between them. This CDR3 spans 15 amino acids. CDR3: CASSPMRALGETQYF. The DNA for the CDR3 is TGTGCCAGCTCACCAATGAGGGCCCTAGGGGAGACCCAGTACTTC.

This chain connects TRBV6-2 or TRBV6-3 to TRBJ1-2, with D perhaps TRBD1 (6 bases). Per the germline V gene, CDR1 is MNHEY and CDR2 is SVGEGT. The CDR3 runs to 14 residues. Trimming removed 6 bases at V and 3 bases at J, with 14 bases between. The CDR3: CASSKRGHYYGYTF. The DNA for the CDR3 is TGTGCCAGCAGCAAGCGGGGACACTACTATGGCTACACCTTC.

Ten or more counts support this clonotype. V and J are TRBV4-1 and TRBJ2-7; maybe TRBD2 (5 bases). Germline-derived CDR1 and CDR2 are MGHRA and YSYEKL. V was cut by 2 bases and J by 4 bases, with 9 bases left in between. This CDR3 is 13 amino acids long. CDR3 DNA sequence: TGCGCCAGCAGCCAATTTGAGGGATACGAGCAGTACTTC. Its translation is CASSQFEGYEQYF.

The chain uses TRBV6-5 and TRBJ1-2; D not certain. CDR1 is MNHEY and CDR2 is SVGAGI in the germline V gene. Between the trimmed V and J ends, which lost 2 bases and 4 bases, there was a span of 14 bases. The CDR3 runs to 15 residues. The CDR3 is CASSYGPLSLYGYTF. The CDR3, as DNA: TGTGCCAGCAGTTACGGGCCCCTATCACTCTATGGCTACACCTTC.

This clonotype showed up just a few times. The rearrangement links TRBV4-3 to TRBJ1-1; the D gene is possibly TRBD1 (5 bases). The CDR3 is 20 amino acids. The V gene's germline CDR1 is LGHNA and CDR2 YSLEER. With 1 base removed from V and 6 bases from J, the gap between germline ends came to 30 bases. CDR3 in DNA: TGCGCCAGCAGCCAAGGTAATGCCCGACGGTGGGACCCGGAAGGGGCTGAAGCTTTCTTT. Encoded protein: CASSQGNARRWDPEGAEAFF.